This T cell receptor beta chain was profiled in a study of shared clonotypes between healthy human individuals. Study-wide findings and caveats: Richness estimates generally favored naive over memory subsets. Generation probabilities were higher for clonotypes shared across all four sorted-subset donors than for unshared ones.

Germline CDR1 ENHRY, CDR2 SYGVKD. There are 14 residues in the CDR3. Trimming pared 6 bases from V and 6 bases from J, leaving 14 bases between. Into CD45RA+ naive and CD45RA-negative memory subsets, the CD4+ cells were split. Assay execution proceeded at the deep level. Sequencing was performed with immunoSEQ multiplex PCR; in TCRdb, only in-frame clones are kept and a portion is missing. The table has over 850,000 clones, 75% to 80% seen once. A note on this clone: Its antigen is as yet unknown.

The gene calls are TRBV10-3 and TRBJ1-4; D is unclear. This receptor was taken from a man younger than 35 in good health. Some clones in this sample may be carry-over from other donors' samples. Sequencing input: memory CD4+ T cells from PBMCs. Specified subset: CD45RA-negative fraction. The chain's CDR3 is CAISRGVWDEKLFF. The DNA of the CDR3 is TGTGCCATCAGCCGAGGTGTATGGGATGAAAAACTGTTTTTT.